This T cell receptor (beta chain) emerged from a study of response to subunit inactivated influenza vaccine. TCRdb re-analysed the RT-PCR reads in MiXCR, keeping a single row per CDR3 protein. The sample gives over 800,000 distinct CDR3 sequences, 21% of which show up once; roughly 10% is in the top ten. Germline loops: CDR1 LGHNA, CDR2 YNFKEQ. CDR3 length: 17 amino acids. The V segment lost 0 bases and the J segment 8 bases; nucleotides outside the gene matches: 6. The origin of this receptor is a man in his forties or fifties who received an inactivated influenza vaccine. The V call is TRBV4-2, the J call TRBJ2-3; TRBD2 agrees at 15 bases. The specimen was PBMCs from blood, collected about 5 days after vaccination. The CDR3 sequence is CASSQDMGLAGGGTQYF. CDR3 bases: TGTGCCAGCAGCCAAGATATGGGACTAGCGGGGGGCGGTACGCAGTATTTT.